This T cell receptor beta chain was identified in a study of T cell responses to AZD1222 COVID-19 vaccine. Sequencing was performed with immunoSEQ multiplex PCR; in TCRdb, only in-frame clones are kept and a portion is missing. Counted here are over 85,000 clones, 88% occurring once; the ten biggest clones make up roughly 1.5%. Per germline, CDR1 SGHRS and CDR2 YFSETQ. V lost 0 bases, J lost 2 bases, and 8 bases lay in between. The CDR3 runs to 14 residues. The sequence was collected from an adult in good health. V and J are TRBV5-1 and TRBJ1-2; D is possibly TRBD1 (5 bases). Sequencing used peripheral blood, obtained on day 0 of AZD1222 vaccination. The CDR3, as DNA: TGCGCCAGCAGCTTGGCGACAGCAAACTATGGCTACACCTTC. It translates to CASSLATANYGYTF.